This record looks at one T cell receptor (beta chain) sequence and its context. Its antigen remains undetermined. No qualities accompany the bases; no much larger clone lies one base away. Collaborating institutions collected whole blood in K2EDTA tubes following their own protocols. For TCRbeta analysis, collaborators shipped samples in one of three forms: frozen whole blood, isolated PBMCs, or DNA extracted from either of those sample types. This sample is drawn from a study of blood T cell repertoires in COVID-19 (TCRdb year 2020). General notes on the study: The collaborator samples originated in the United States, Italy and Spain and spanned the acute and convalescent phases of COVID-19. The material from the prospective study consisted of cDNA or gDNA derived from T cells, B-cell-depleted T cells, or PBMCs. Subjects who had been exposed to COVID-19, were actively infected with it, or had recovered from it provided the deeply sampled blood TCRbeta repertoires that made up the dataset. The repertoires were released in a freely available public database intended as a resource for research on the immune response to SARS-CoV-2. Samples were obtained from the ongoing ImmuneRACE study (first 160 participants) and from approximately 1,200 subjects provided by 6 global collaborators. A de-identified subject ID, COVID-19 status, age in years and sex were almost always included in the sample metadata. Where HLA class I and class II types were available, the types were taken from metadata supplied by the sample provider, not from assay-based typing. Study-level results and caveats: The quantity of clinical and demographic metadata differed by source and by participant and was supplied without curation.

TCRbeta CDR3 regions were amplified from genomic DNA using the immunoSEQ Assay, a bias-controlled multiplex PCR. The study's own analysis went as follows. Within the assay, amplification of reference gene primers was used to estimate how many nucleated cells each sample contained. To quantify the absolute abundance of each unique TCRbeta CDR3 rearrangement, sequence reads were collapsed and filtered. Productive Simpson clonality was computed per sample as the square root of Simpson's diversity index over productive rearrangements. Entries here come from immuneACCESS through TCRdb and include only in-frame sequences with V and J called. Some clones fail to appear in such tables; in the studies checked, an unresolved V gene covers under half of the shortfall, and the cause of the remainder is unknown. D and trimming come from the DNA, and the V and J calls and clone size come from that table. The sample table lists approximately 670,000 clones, 75% to 90% of them with a count of one. In total, the top ten clones hold about 0.26% of the sample.

From the cysteine up to the phenylalanine, the CDR3 has a length of 13 residues. Only the CDR3 DNA is retained, 39 bases long and in frame from the first base. The germline V gene provides CDR1 MNHEY and CDR2 SVGEGT. V loses 4 bases of germline sequence and J loses 3 bases, and the interval between the two ends is 6 bases. Material for sequencing was peripheral blood. The rearrangement joined TRBV6-2 or TRBV6-3 to TRBJ2-2; the D gene is unclear. The sequence was obtained from a woman aged 18-30 years with acute or convalescent COVID-19. Here is the DNA: TGTGCCAGCAGTTTCCCATACACCGGGGAGCTGTTTTTT. It codes for CASSFPYTGELFF.